The 17 T cell receptor beta chains in this list originate from one sample, sequenced in a study of OX40 agonist ivuxolimab in advanced cancers. The assay was immunoSEQ multiplex PCR, and TCRdb's table has in-frame clones only and misses some. Of tens of thousands of clones in the sample, about 92% were seen once. The sequencing used CD4+ or CD8+ T cells sorted from blood, collected in a trial of the OX40 agonist ivuxolimab. The receptor source for this set is an adult with an advanced solid tumor such as melanoma, head and neck, liver or kidney cancer.

The CDR3 region has the DNA TGTGCCAGCAGTTTTATAAGGAGAGGGGAAGCTTTCTTT. Its protein is CASSFIRRGEAFF. The chain is built from TRBV28 and TRBJ1-1, with no clear D. The CDR3 loop spans 13 amino acids. V was pared by 3 bases and J by 8 bases, with 13 bases between. Germline-derived CDR1 and CDR2 are MDHEN and SYDVKM.

The chain links TRBV6-1 to TRBJ1-1; D remains ambiguous. The germline V and J ends were trimmed by 3 bases and 5 bases, with 16 bases remaining between them. The CDR3 sequence is 15 residues long. Germline CDR1 MNHNS, CDR2 SASEGT. CDR3 sequence reads: CASSEYPDLRTEAFF. CDR3 sequence (DNA): TGTGCCAGCAGTGAGTATCCGGATTTGAGGACTGAAGCTTTCTTT.

This chain uses TRBV6-1 with TRBJ2-7, with D hard to call. Germline CDR1 reads MNHNS; CDR2 reads SASEGT. V lost 6 bases and J 5 bases, leaving 14 bases between the germline ends. The CDR3 consists of 13 residues. CDR3: CASRSGGADEQYF. CDR3 DNA: TGTGCCAGCAGGTCTGGTGGTGCGGACGAGCAGTACTTC.

The chain recombines TRBV7-3 with TRBJ2-7, with TRBD2 matching over 9 bases. This CDR3 region has 15 residues. Germline-derived CDR1 and CDR2 are SGHTA and FQGTGA. With 5 bases clipped from V and 3 bases from J, the junction kept 8 bases outside the gene matches. The CDR3 spells CASSPLAGEVYEQYF. CDR3 DNA: TGTGCCAGCAGCCCACTAGCGGGCGAGGTCTACGAGCAGTACTTC. The full variable domain, its missing parts supplied by reference TRBV7-3 and TRBJ2-7, is GAGVSQTPSNKVTEKGKYVELRCDPISGHTALYWYRQSLGQGPEFLIYFQGTGAADDSGLPNDRFFAVRPEGSVSTLKIQRTERGDSAVYLCASSPLAGEVYEQYFGPGTRLTVT.

CDR3 protein: CASSFREQYF. The CDR3 bases are TGTGCCAGCAGCTTTCGAGAGCAGTACTTC. V gene TRBV5-8 combines with J gene TRBJ2-7; D uncertain. V gave up 2 bases and J gave up 7 bases, with 4 bases separating them. This CDR3 region has 10 residues. Germline loops: CDR1 SGHTS, CDR2 YDEGEE.

This chain uses TRBV5-6 with TRBJ2-5, with 7 bases lining up with TRBD1. The CDR3 extends over 14 amino acids. The V gene end was trimmed by 3 bases and the J gene end by 1 base; junction bases not matched to a gene: 3. Per germline, CDR1 SGHDT and CDR2 YYEEEE. CDR3 nucleotide sequence: TGTGCCAGCAGCTCGGGACAGACCCAAGAGACCCAGTACTTC. Protein product: CASSSGQTQETQYF.

The J gene is TRBJ1-5, the V gene TRBV6-1, with D uncertain. V was trimmed by 1 base and J by 2 bases, leaving 15 bases between them. CDR1 and CDR2 (germline): MNHNS, SASEGT. This CDR3 comprises 17 residues. The CDR3 spells CASSEEVRRRGNQPQHF. The CDR3 nucleotides read TGTGCCAGCAGTGAAGAAGTCAGGAGGCGAGGCAATCAGCCCCAGCATTTT.

This rearrangement joins TRBV14 to TRBJ1-1; D is unresolved. Germline V gene sequence: CDR1 SGHDN, CDR2 FVKESK. Trimming removed 1 base from V and 5 bases from J, with 17 bases in between. This CDR3 region has 16 residues. In nucleotides, the CDR3 is TGTGCCAGCAGCCAAGTTATTTGGGAGGGTAAGACTGAAGCTTTCTTT. It is translated as CASSQVIWEGKTEAFF. Based on the CDR3 plus reference TRBV14 and TRBJ1-1, the full variable domain is EAGVTQFPSHSVIEKGQTVTLRCDPISGHDNLYWYRRVMGKEIKFLLHFVKESKQDESGMPNNRFLAERTGGTYSTLKVQPAELEDSGVYFCASSQVIWEGKTEAFFGQGTRLTVV.

The chain couples TRBV4-2 to TRBJ1-4, with 8 bases matching TRBD1. J gave up 6 bases and V 1 base, and 1 base lay outside the gene matches. Germline CDR1 reads LGHNA; CDR2 reads YNFKEQ. The CDR3 is 14 residues long. CDR3 DNA sequence: TGTGCCAGCAGCCAAGCGACAGGGGATGAAAAACTGTTTTTT. It is translated as CASSQATGDEKLFF.

The V and J genes are TRBV25-1 and TRBJ2-3, with D tentatively TRBD2 (5 bases). Trimming shortened V by 4 bases and J by 1 base, and 21 bases separated the two germline ends. Germline V CDR1 and CDR2: MGHDK, SYGVNS. This CDR3 has 18 amino acids. The CDR3 loop is CASSGSFGLHGGTDTQYF. CDR3 DNA sequence: TGTGCCAGCAGTGGCAGTTTTGGACTTCATGGGGGCACAGATACGCAGTATTTT.

This chain links TRBV30 with TRBJ2-1; a weak D match, TRBD2 (6 bases). The germline gives CDR1 GTSNPN, CDR2 SVGIG (reference sequence). This CDR3 has 12 amino acids. V lost 4 bases and J 7 bases, leaving 11 bases between the germline ends. The CDR3 is CAWTVLANEQFF. Written as DNA, the CDR3 is TGTGCCTGGACCGTACTAGCAAATGAGCAGTTCTTC.

The genes are TRBV19 and TRBJ1-3; the D gene is possibly TRBD1 (5 bases). The germline V gene encodes CDR1 LNHDA and CDR2 SQIVND (reference sequence). The CDR3 has 18 amino acids. With 1 base removed from V and 0 bases from J, the gap between germline ends came to 16 bases. The CDR3 nucleotides are TGTGCCAGTAGTATAGGAGGGCAGGGTTTTAGCTCTGGAAACACCATATATTTT. This translates into CASSIGGQGFSSGNTIYF.

This clone was counted a few times. The CDR3 DNA reads TGTGCCAGTCGATTAGCGGGAGGAGGGGAGACCCAGTACTTC. It specifies CASRLAGGGETQYF. The V gene is TRBV19, the J gene TRBJ2-5; TRBD2 matches 10 bases. The CDR3 consists of 14 residues. Germline CDR1 and CDR2: LNHDA and SQIVND (reference sequence). After removal of 8 bases from V and 5 bases from J, the junction contained 8 bases not matched to a gene. Full variable domain (missing parts from reference TRBV19 and TRBJ2-5): DGGITQSPKYLFRKEGQNVTLSCEQNLNHDAMYWYRQDPGQGLRLIYYSQIVNDFQKGDIAEGYSVSREKKESFPLTVTSAQKNPTAFYLCASRLAGGGETQYFGPGTRLLVL.

This chain links TRBV7-3 with TRBJ1-2; the D is unclear. Per the germline V gene, CDR1 is SGHTA and CDR2 is FQGTGA. This CDR3 has 13 amino acids. Trimming took 2 bases from V and 4 from J, leaving 8 bases between them. The CDR3 nucleotides read TGTGCCAGCAGCTTAGGGCCGCGCTATGGCTACACCTTC. The encoded protein is CASSLGPRYGYTF.

The V call is TRBV27, the J call TRBJ2-1; 9 nucleotides align to TRBD1. V lost 6 bases and J lost 8; bases outside the gene matches: 8. Germline V lookup: CDR1 MNHEY, CDR2 SMNVEV (reference sequence). This CDR3 is 14 amino acids long. CDR3 sequence reads: CASSRGQGTDEQFF. CDR3 nucleotide sequence: TGTGCCAGCAGCCGAGGACAGGGGACGGATGAGCAGTTCTTC.

V is TRBV5-1 and J is TRBJ1-2; D might be TRBD1 (5 bases). V lost 0 bases and J 7 bases, leaving 13 bases between the germline ends. Germline V gene lookup returns CDR1 SGHRS and CDR2 YFSETQ. The CDR3 spans 14 residues. CDR3 coding DNA: TGCGCCAGCAGCTTGGAGCCCAGGGAGGGTGGCTACACCTTC. Translation: CASSLEPREGGYTF.

This rearrangement joins TRBV11-2 to TRBJ2-1; TRBD2 agrees at 7 bases. Germline lookup yields CDR1 SGHAT and CDR2 FQNNGV. The V segment lost 7 bases and the J segment 8 bases; nucleotides outside the gene matches: 17. The CDR3 is made up of 16 amino acids. The chain's CDR3 is CASTTTWSGARDEQFF. In DNA form, the CDR3 reads TGTGCCAGCACGACCACCTGGAGCGGGGCTAGGGATGAGCAGTTCTTC.